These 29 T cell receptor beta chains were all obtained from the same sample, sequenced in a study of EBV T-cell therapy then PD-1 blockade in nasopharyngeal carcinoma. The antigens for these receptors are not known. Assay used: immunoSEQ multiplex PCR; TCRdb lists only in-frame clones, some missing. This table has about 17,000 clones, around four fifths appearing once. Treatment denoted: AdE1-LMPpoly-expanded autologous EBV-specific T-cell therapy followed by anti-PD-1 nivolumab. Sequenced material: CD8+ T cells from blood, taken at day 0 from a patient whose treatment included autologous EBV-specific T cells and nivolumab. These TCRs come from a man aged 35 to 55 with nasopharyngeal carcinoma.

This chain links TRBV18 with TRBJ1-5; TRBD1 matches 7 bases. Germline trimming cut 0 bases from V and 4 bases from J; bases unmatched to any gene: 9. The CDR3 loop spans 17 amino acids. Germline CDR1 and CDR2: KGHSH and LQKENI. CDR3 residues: CASSPPARTGINQPQHF. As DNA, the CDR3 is TGTGCCAGCTCACCACCGGCCCGGACAGGCATTAATCAGCCCCAGCATTTT.

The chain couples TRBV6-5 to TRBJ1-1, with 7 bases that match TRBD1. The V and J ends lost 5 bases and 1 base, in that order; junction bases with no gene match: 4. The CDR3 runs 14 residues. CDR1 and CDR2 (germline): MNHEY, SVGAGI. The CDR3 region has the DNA TGTGCCAGCAGTCCCGGACAGGAGAACACTGAAGCTTTCTTT. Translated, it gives CASSPGQENTEAFF.

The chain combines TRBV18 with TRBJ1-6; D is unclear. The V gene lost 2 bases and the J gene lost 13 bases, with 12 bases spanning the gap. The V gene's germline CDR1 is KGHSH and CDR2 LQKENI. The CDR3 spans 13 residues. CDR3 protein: CASSPTLRRPLHF. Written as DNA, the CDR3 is TGTGCCAGCTCACCAACCTTACGGAGGCCCCTCCACTTT.

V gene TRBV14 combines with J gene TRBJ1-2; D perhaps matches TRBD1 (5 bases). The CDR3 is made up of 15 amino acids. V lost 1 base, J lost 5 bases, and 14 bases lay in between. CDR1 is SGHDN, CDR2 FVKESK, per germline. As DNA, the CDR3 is TGTGCCAGCAGCCAAGTTCCTTCAGGGAGATATGGCTACACCTTC. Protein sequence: CASSQVPSGRYGYTF.

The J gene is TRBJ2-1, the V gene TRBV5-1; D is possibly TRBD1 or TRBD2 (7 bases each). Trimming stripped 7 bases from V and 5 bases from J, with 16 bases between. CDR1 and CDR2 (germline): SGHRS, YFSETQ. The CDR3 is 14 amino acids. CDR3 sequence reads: CASAGGVWNNEQFF. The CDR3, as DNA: TGCGCCAGCGCAGGGGGGGTGTGGAACAATGAGCAGTTCTTC.

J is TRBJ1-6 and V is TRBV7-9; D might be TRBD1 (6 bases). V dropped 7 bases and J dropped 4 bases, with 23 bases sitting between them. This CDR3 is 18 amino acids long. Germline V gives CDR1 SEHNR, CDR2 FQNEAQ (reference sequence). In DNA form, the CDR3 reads TGTGCCAGCACCTCCCCAGGTTTGGGTCAGGGGTATAATTCACCCCTCCACTTT. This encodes CASTSPGLGQGYNSPLHF.

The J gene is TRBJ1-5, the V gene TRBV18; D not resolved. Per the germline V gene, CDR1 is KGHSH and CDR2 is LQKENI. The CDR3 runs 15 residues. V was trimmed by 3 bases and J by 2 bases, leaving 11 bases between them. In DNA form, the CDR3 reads TGTGCCAGCTCACCGACCCCCCTTGGCAATCAGCCCCAGCATTTT. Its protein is CASSPTPLGNQPQHF.

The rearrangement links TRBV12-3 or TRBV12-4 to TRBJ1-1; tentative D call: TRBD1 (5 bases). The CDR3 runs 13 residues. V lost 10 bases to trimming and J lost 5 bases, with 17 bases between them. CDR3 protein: CATRRGEDTEAFF. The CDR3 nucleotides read TGTGCCACCCGGAGAGGGGAGGATACTGAAGCTTTCTTT.

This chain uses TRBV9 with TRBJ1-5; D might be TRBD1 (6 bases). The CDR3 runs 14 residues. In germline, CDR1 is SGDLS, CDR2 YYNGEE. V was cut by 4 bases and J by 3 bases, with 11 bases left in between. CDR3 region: CASSNGQPNQPQHF. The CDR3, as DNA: TGTGCCAGCAGCAACGGACAGCCCAATCAGCCCCAGCATTTT.

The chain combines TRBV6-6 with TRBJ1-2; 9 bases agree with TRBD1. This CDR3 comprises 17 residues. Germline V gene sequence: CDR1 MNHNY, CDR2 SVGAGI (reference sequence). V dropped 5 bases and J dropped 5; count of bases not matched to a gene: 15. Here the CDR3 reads CASSQSRDRVEAYGYTF. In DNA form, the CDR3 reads TGTGCCAGCAGTCAGTCCCGGGACAGGGTAGAAGCGTATGGCTACACCTTC.

The CDR3 sequence is CASSSHGRLQETQYF. The CDR3 nucleotides read TGTGCCAGCAGCTCTCATGGGCGGCTCCAAGAGACCCAGTACTTC. The chain is built from TRBV7-3 and TRBJ2-5; no firm D call. CDR1 SGHTA and CDR2 FQGTGA come from the germline V gene. This CDR3 spans 15 amino acids. V was trimmed by 4 bases and J by 1 base, leaving 13 bases between them.

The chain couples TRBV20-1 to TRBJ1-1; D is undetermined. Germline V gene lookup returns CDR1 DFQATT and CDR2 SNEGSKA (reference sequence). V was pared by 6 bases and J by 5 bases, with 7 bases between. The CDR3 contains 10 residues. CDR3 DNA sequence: TGCAGTGCCTCGCGGACTGAAGCTTTCTTT. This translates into CSASRTEAFF.

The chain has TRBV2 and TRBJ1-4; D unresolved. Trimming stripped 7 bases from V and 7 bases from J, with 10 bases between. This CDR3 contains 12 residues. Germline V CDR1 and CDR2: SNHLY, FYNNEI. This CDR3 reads CASTPGLEKLFF. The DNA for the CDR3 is TGTGCCAGCACCCCGGGTCTTGAAAAACTGTTTTTT. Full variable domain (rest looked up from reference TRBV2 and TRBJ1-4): EPEVTQTPSHQVTQMGQEVILRCVPISNHLYFYWYRQILGQKVEFLVSFYNNEISEKSEIFDDQFSVERPDGSNFTLKIRSTKLEDSAMYFCASTPGLEKLFFGSGTQLSVL.

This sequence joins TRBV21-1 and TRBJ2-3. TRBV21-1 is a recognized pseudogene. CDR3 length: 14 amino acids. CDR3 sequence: CASSKGPGVDTQYF. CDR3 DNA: TGTGCCAGCAGCAAAGGACCGGGCGTAGATACGCAGTATTTT.

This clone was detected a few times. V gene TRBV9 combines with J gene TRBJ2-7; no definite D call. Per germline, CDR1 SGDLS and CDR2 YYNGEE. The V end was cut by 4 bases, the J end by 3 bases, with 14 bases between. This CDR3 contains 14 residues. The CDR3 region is CASSLGSGDYEQYF. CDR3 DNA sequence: TGTGCCAGCAGCCTTGGGTCTGGGGACTACGAGCAGTACTTC.

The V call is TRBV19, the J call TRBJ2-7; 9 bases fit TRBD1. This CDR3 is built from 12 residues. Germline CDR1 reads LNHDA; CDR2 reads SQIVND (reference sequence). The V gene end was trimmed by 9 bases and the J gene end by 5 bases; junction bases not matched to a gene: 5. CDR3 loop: CASSGTGNEQYF. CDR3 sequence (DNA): TGTGCCAGCTCCGGGACAGGGAACGAGCAGTACTTC.

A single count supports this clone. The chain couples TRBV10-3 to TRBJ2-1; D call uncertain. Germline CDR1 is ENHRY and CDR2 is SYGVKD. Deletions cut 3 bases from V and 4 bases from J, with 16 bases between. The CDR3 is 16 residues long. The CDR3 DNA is TGTGCCATCAGTGACCCCCCCAGCGAGACATACAATGAGCAGTTCTTC. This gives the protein CAISDPPSETYNEQFF.

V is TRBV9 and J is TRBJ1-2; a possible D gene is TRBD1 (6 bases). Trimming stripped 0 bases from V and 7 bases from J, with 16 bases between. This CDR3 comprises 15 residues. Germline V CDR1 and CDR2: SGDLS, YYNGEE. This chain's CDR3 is CASSVGFSGARGYTF. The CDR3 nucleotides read TGTGCCAGCAGCGTAGGATTCTCAGGGGCGCGTGGCTACACCTTC.

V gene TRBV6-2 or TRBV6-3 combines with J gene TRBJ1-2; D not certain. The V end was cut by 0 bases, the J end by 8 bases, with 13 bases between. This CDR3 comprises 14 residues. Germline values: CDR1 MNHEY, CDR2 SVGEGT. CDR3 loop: CASSYSNPLGGYTF. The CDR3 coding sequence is TGTGCCAGCAGTTACTCGAACCCCCTTGGGGGCTACACCTTC.

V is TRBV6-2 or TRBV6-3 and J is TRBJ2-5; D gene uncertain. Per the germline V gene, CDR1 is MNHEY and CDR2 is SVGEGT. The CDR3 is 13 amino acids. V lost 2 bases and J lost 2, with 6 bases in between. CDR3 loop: CASSYLLQETQYF. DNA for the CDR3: TGTGCCAGCAGTTACCTTTTACAAGAGACCCAGTACTTC.

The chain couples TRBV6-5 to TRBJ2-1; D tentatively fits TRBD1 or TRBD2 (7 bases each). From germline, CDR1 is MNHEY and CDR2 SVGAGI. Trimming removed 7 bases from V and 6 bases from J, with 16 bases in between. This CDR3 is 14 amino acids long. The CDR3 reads CASITGEGGNEQFF. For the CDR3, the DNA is TGTGCCAGCATAACAGGGGAGGGAGGCAATGAGCAGTTCTTC.

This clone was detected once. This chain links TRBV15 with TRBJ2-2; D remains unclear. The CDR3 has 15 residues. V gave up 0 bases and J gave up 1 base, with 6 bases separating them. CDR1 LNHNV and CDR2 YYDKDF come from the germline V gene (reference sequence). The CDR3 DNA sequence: TGTGCCACCAGCAGAGATTCAGGGAACACCGGGGAGCTGTTTTTT. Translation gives CATSRDSGNTGELFF. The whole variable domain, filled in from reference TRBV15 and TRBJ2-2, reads DAMVIQNPRYQVTQFGKPVTLSCSQTLNHNVMYWYQQKSSQAPKLLFHYYDKDFNNEADTPDNFQSRRPNTSFCFLDIRSPGLGDTAMYLCATSRDSGNTGELFFGEGSRLTVL.

The CDR3 spells CASGESETF. The CDR3, as DNA: TGTGCCTCAGGAGAGAGCGAGACCTTC. The chain links TRBV7-9 to TRBJ1-2; no clear D. Looked up from germline, CDR1 is SEHNR and CDR2 is FQNEAQ (reference sequence). The CDR3 consists of 9 residues. The V end lost 11 bases, the J end lost 14 bases, and 15 bases lay between the germline ends. The full variable domain, with the rest looked up from reference TRBV7-9 and TRBJ1-2, is DTGVSQNPRHKITKRGQNVTFRCDPISEHNRLYWYRQTLGQGPEFLTYFQNEAQLEKSRLLSDRFSAERPKGSFSTLEIQRTEQGDSAMYLCASGESETFGSGTRLTVV.

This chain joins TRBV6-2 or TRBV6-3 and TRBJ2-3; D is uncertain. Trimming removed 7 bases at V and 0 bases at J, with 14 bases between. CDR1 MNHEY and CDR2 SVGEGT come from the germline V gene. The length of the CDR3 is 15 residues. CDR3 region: CASTPGTSSTDTQYF. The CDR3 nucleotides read TGTGCCAGCACCCCCGGAACCTCTAGCACAGATACGCAGTATTTT.

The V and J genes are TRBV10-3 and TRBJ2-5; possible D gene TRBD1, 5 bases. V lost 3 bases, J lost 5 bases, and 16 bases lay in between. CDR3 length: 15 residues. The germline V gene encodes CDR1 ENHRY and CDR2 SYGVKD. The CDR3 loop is CAISEGVSLPETQYF. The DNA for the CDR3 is TGTGCCATCAGTGAAGGGGTCAGTCTCCCGGAGACCCAGTACTTC.

Here the CDR3 DNA reads TGTGCCAGCAGCCAAGGGTCGGCCTCCTACGAGCAGTACTTC. Encoded protein: CASSQGSASYEQYF. This sequence joins TRBV4-2 and TRBJ2-7; D ambiguous. Germline V CDR1 and CDR2: LGHNA, YNFKEQ. CDR3 length: 14 amino acids. Trimming removed 1 base from V and 0 bases from J, with 7 bases in between.

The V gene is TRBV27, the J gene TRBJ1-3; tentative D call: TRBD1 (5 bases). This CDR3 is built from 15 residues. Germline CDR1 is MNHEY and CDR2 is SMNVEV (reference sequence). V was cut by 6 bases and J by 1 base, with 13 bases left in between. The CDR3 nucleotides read TGTGCCAGCAGGGCGGGGGGAGGATCTGGAAACACCATATATTTT. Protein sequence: CASRAGGGSGNTIYF.

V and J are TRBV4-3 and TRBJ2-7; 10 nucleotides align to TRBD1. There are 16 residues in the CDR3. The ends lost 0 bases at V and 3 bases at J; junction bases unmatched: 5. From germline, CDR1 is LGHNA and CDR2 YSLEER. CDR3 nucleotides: TGCGCCAGCAGCCAAGAAGGACAGGGGGAGGGCTACGAGCAGTACTTC. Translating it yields CASSQEGQGEGYEQYF.

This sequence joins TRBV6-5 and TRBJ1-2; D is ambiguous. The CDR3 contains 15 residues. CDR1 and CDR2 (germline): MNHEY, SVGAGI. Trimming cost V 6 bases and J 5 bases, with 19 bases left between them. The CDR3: CASSLTPDGNYGYTF. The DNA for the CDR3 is TGTGCCAGCAGCCTAACTCCCGACGGTAATTATGGCTACACCTTC.